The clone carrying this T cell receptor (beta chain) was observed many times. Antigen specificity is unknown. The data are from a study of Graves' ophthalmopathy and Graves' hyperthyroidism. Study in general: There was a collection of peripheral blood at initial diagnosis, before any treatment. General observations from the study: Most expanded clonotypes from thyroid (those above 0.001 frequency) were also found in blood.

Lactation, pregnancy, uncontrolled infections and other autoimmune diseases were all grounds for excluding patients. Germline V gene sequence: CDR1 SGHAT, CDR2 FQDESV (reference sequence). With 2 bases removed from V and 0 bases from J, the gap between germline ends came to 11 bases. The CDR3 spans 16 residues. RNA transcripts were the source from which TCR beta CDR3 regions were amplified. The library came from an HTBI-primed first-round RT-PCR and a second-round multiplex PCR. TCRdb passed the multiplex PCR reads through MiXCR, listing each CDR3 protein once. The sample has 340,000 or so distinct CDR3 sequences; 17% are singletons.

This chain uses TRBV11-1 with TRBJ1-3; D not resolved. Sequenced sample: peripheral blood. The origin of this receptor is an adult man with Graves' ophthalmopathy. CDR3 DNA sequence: TGTGCCAGCAGCTTACTCACTATTGCCTCTGGAAACACCATATATTTT. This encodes CASSLLTIASGNTIYF.